The source of this TCR beta chain is a study of CD8+CD57+ T cells in acquired aplastic anemia. V lost 5 bases, J lost 4 bases, and 11 bases lay in between. The CDR3 is made up of 13 amino acids. Germline CDR1 reads DFQATT; CDR2 reads SNEGSKA (reference sequence). Genomic DNA constituted the template upon which TCR beta VDJ and CDR3 profiling was performed. In TCRdb, the reads were re-called with MiXCR into one record per CDR3 protein. Among some 140,000 distinct CDR3 sequences, approximately 52% were seen once, and the ten largest hold about 12%. By flow cytometry, patients selected for sequencing had shown an expansion of CD8+CD57+ cells. Receipt of therapy had not occurred in any patient by the time of blood sampling. This clonotype was detected once.

The sample taken for sequencing was sorted CD4+, CD8+, or CD8+CD57+ T cells (not recorded which) from PBMCs. This chain joins TRBV20-1 and TRBJ1-4; D unresolved. This receptor was identified in a human donor with aplastic anemia. The CDR3 region has the DNA TGCAGTGCTCACGACACTATTAATGAAAAACTGTTTTTT. Amino acid sequence: CSAHDTINEKLFF.